This TCR beta chain was observed in a study of naive and memory T cell subsets. Study-level results: Expression changes during T cell differentiation may affect RNA-based TCR counts. In naive cells, over 95% of TCR sequences were seen only once.

Two oligonucleotides, mixed equimolar, formed the beta constant-region primer covering TRBC1 and TRBC2. TCRdb ran MiXCR on the UMI-ligation and nested PCR reads and lists one entry per CDR3 protein. The data show 130,000 to 150,000 distinct CDR3 sequences, around 15% seen once. This clonotype came up a few times. Its target is unknown. CDR1 is SGHTA and CDR2 is FQGNSA in the germline V gene. The V gene end was trimmed by 5 bases and the J gene end by 4 bases; junction bases not matched to a gene: 12. The CDR3 loop spans 16 amino acids. Input material: naive CD4+ T cells from blood. This TCR derives from a human donor in good health. This chain links TRBV7-2 with TRBJ2-3, with 7 bases aligning to TRBD2. DNA of the CDR3: TGTGCCAGCAGCCCTTTCTGGGCGGGAGTGGCAGATACGCAGTATTTT. This translates into CASSPFWAGVADTQYF.